These 21 T cell receptor beta chains originate from one sample sequenced in a study of T cell changes during pregnancy in multiple sclerosis. The data were produced by immunoSEQ multiplex PCR, yet TCRdb's version contains in-frame clones alone and is incomplete. Of roughly 80,000 clones in the sample, roughly 91% are singletons; the top ten hold 2% to 3%. The source material was peripheral blood, sampled after pregnancy. These receptors were collected from a female donor in good health, enrolled as a control in a pregnancy study.

J is TRBJ2-7 and V is TRBV4-1; 7 nucleotides match TRBD2. From germline, CDR1 is MGHRA and CDR2 YSYEKL. The CDR3 length is 15 residues. Losses at the gene ends were 4 bases for V and 3 bases for J; bases not matched to a gene: 9. CDR3 region: CASSPKTSQIYEQYF. The CDR3 DNA follows: TGCGCCAGCAGCCCTAAGACTAGCCAGATCTACGAGCAGTACTTC.

This chain joins TRBV28 and TRBJ1-5; D not certain. Deletions cut 2 bases from V and 9 bases from J, with 8 bases between. This CDR3 is built from 12 residues. From germline, CDR1 is MDHEN and CDR2 SYDVKM. In DNA form, the CDR3 reads TGTGCCAGCAGTTTAGGTACTGGGCCCCAGCATTTT. Protein sequence: CASSLGTGPQHF.

The chain has TRBV6-5 and TRBJ2-5; maybe TRBD2 (6 bases). The tail of the sequence fits TRBJ2-7 better, so the J call may be wrong. Germline V lookup: CDR1 MNHEY, CDR2 SVGAGI. The CDR3 loop spans 14 amino acids. The CDR3 DNA follows: TGTGCCAGCAGTTACTCAACCCGGGGGTACGAGCAGTACTTC. Translated, it gives CASSYSTRGYEQYF.

The V gene is TRBV2, the J gene TRBJ2-5; 8 positions agree with TRBD2. CDR1 is SNHLY, CDR2 FYNNEI, per germline. The CDR3 runs 15 residues. J was trimmed by 5 bases and V by 10 bases; bases with no gene match: 15. The DNA of the CDR3 is TGTGCCATCAGGAGATTAGCGGGATATACTGAGACCCAGTACTTC. Protein product: CAIRRLAGYTETQYF.

This chain links TRBV27 with TRBJ2-7, with 7 bases aligning to TRBD2. The CDR3 contains 13 residues. CDR1 and CDR2 from the germline V gene are MNHEY and SMNVEV (reference sequence). V lost 7 bases and J lost 6; bases outside the gene matches: 9. Here the CDR3 reads CASKQAGGGEQYF. DNA for the CDR3: TGTGCCAGCAAACAAGCCGGCGGGGGCGAGCAGTACTTC.

The chain links TRBV6-1 to TRBJ1-1, with no clear D. V was pared by 3 bases and J by 0 bases, with 11 bases between. The CDR3 loop spans 15 amino acids. CDR1 is MNHNS, CDR2 SASEGT, per germline. CDR3 DNA: TGTGCCAGCAGTGAGGAGGGTGAATTGAACACTGAAGCTTTCTTT. It is translated as CASSEEGELNTEAFF.

This clone was counted only a few times. The CDR3 DNA reads as TGTGCCTGCCAGTCCGGGGTGGGGAATGAAAAACTGTTTTTT. Its protein product is CACQSGVGNEKLFF. The V call is TRBV30, the J call TRBJ1-4, with no clear D. The V and J ends lost 6 bases and 5 bases respectively, with 16 bases between them. In germline, CDR1 is GTSNPN, CDR2 SVGIG (reference sequence). The CDR3 extends over 14 amino acids.

The genes are TRBV9 and TRBJ2-5; TRBD1 matches 10 bases. V gave up 3 bases and J gave up 10 bases; unmatched junction bases: 12. The CDR3 contains 15 residues. The germline V gene encodes CDR1 SGDLS and CDR2 YYNGEE. The DNA for the CDR3 is TGTGCCAGCAGCGCCCGGGACAGGGGCGTTCTAATCCAGTACTTC. Residues: CASSARDRGVLIQYF.

The genes are TRBV6-1 and TRBJ2-7, with TRBD2 as a possible D gene (7 bases). The V gene's germline CDR1 is MNHNS and CDR2 SASEGT. CDR3 length: 17 amino acids. The V gene lost 1 base and the J gene lost 0 bases, with 16 bases spanning the gap. The CDR3 here is CASSEGSTRGPSYEQYF. The DNA of the CDR3 is TGTGCCAGCAGTGAAGGGTCAACGCGGGGGCCCTCCTACGAGCAGTACTTC.

This clone was detected once. This chain uses TRBV10-2 with TRBJ1-5, with D unclear. CDR3 length: 14 residues. Germline assignment: CDR1 WSHSY and CDR2 SAAADI. V was shortened by 7 bases and J by 6 bases, with 16 bases between the two germline ends. The CDR3 DNA reads TGCGCCAGCACTAGAGAGGGTAGAGGTCAGCCCCAGCATTTT. It yields the protein CASTREGRGQPQHF.

The chain combines TRBV5-4 with TRBJ2-7; 10 nucleotides line up with TRBD1. Germline-derived CDR1 and CDR2 are SGHNT and YYREEE (reference sequence). The CDR3 covers 15 residues. Trimming took 4 bases from V and 1 from J; bases not matched to a gene: 5. The CDR3 nucleotides read TGTGCCAGCAGCCCCGGGACAGGGGCTTCCTACGAGCAGTACTTC. Translation: CASSPGTGASYEQYF.

This clone was found once. The V gene is TRBV6-6, the J gene TRBJ1-2, with D maybe TRBD1 (5 bases). The CDR3 totals 15 residues. Trimming removed 2 bases at V and 4 bases at J, with 14 bases between. The germline CDR1 and CDR2 sequences are MNHNY and SVGAGI (reference sequence). DNA for the CDR3: TGTGCCAGCAGTTACACCTGGGAGGGGCCCTATGGCTACACCTTC. Its translation is CASSYTWEGPYGYTF.

The chain recombines TRBV15 with TRBJ1-2; maybe TRBD1 (6 bases). This CDR3 has 13 amino acids. Germline V CDR1 and CDR2: LNHNV, YYDKDF (reference sequence). With 2 bases removed from V and 7 bases from J, the gap between germline ends came to 11 bases. CDR3 region: CATSRRTVFGYTF. CDR3 DNA sequence: TGTGCCACCAGCAGAAGGACAGTCTTTGGCTACACCTTC.

V usage is TRBV9 and J usage is TRBJ1-1, with D possibly being TRBD1 (5 bases). The CDR3 is made up of 13 amino acids. Trimming took off 0 bases at V and 4 bases at J, with 7 bases between the two ends. Germline V gene lookup returns CDR1 SGDLS and CDR2 YYNGEE. The CDR3 DNA reads TGTGCCAGCAGCGTAGAAAGGGGCACTGAAGCTTTCTTT. Amino acid sequence: CASSVERGTEAFF.

In regard to this clone: The junction does not match germline at one end; this may be a read error. The genes are TRBV6-6 and TRBJ2-5, with 10 bases lining up with TRBD1. Per the germline V gene, CDR1 is MNHNY and CDR2 is SVGAGI (reference sequence). The CDR3 sequence is 15 residues long. CDR3 region: CASSNSDRGSETQYF. The CDR3 DNA reads TGTGCCAGCAGTAACTCGGACAGGGGGTCGGAGACCCAGTACTTC.

This clone was found once. The rearrangement links TRBV5-1 to TRBJ2-1; 11 bases are a match to TRBD1. The CDR3 is 20 residues long. The V segment lost 2 bases and the J segment 0 bases; nucleotides outside the gene matches: 13. The germline CDR1 and CDR2 sequences are SGHRS and YFSETQ. The CDR3 nucleotides are TGCGCCAGCAGCTTAACCGGGACAGGGGGTACCAGGAGCTCCTACAATGAGCAGTTCTTC. Its protein product is CASSLTGTGGTRSSYNEQFF.

The gene calls are TRBV4-1 and TRBJ2-3; TRBD2 matches at 12 bases. The CDR3 contains 15 residues. Per germline, CDR1 MGHRA and CDR2 YSYEKL. After removal of 10 bases from V and 5 bases from J, the junction contained 10 bases not matched to a gene. This chain's CDR3 is CATQQGLAGRDTQYF. DNA of the CDR3: TGCGCCACCCAACAAGGACTAGCGGGACGAGATACGCAGTATTTT.

This chain links TRBV7-8 with TRBJ2-7; D unresolved. Trimming stripped 4 bases from V and 5 bases from J, with 21 bases between. CDR3 length: 16 residues. Germline CDR1 and CDR2: SGHVS and FQNEAQ. Here the CDR3 DNA reads TGTGCCAGCAGCTCACGCCGGAGAGGCGCCCGCCACGAGCAGTACTTC. Protein sequence: CASSSRRRGARHEQYF.

By sample fraction, this clone is medium-sized (0.01 to 0.1%). The CDR3 is CASSEMDSSYGYTF. The CDR3 coding sequence is TGTGCCAGCAGTGAAATGGACAGTTCCTATGGCTACACCTTC. V usage is TRBV6-1 and J usage is TRBJ1-2; D perhaps matches TRBD1 (6 bases). The V end was cut by 2 bases, the J end by 4 bases, with 11 bases between. Germline CDR1 is MNHNS and CDR2 is SASEGT. The CDR3 covers 14 residues.

This clone occurred once. V and J are TRBV7-8 and TRBJ2-5, with a weak D call TRBD1 (5 bases). This CDR3 contains 14 residues. V was pared by 5 bases and J by 5 bases, with 15 bases between. The germline CDR1 and CDR2 sequences are SGHVS and FQNEAQ. The CDR3 region is CASSTGPKGETQYF. CDR3 coding DNA: TGTGCCAGCAGCACCGGACCAAAGGGGGAGACCCAGTACTTC.

This chain joins TRBV19 and TRBJ1-5; 9 bases map to TRBD1. The germline V gene has CDR1 LNHDA and CDR2 SQIVND (reference sequence). Trimming at V came to 1 base and at J to 3 bases, leaving 7 bases not matched to a gene. This CDR3 has 17 residues. The DNA of the CDR3 is TGTGCCAGTAGTATAGGGGGGGGACAGGGCATCAATCAGCCCCAGCATTTT. Its protein product is CASSIGGGQGINQPQHF.